The clone carrying this TCR beta chain was seen only a few times. This sample is drawn from a study of blood T cell repertoires in COVID-19. Overall study: Collection of acute and convalescent COVID-19 samples took place in the United States, Italy and Spain. PBMCs, B-cell-depleted T cells, or T cells provided the cDNA or gDNA that made up the material.

Per the study methods: Amplification from reference gene primers served as the basis for estimated nucleated cell counts. Profiled with immunoSEQ multiplex PCR; TCRdb holds only in-frame clones, not every one. D and trimming were read from the DNA, whereas the V and J calls and clone size are those reported in that table. This sample has 100,000 to 150,000 clones, with roughly 85% found just once. V gave up 0 bases and J gave up 8 bases, with 15 bases separating them. CDR1 and CDR2 from the germline V gene are SGHRS and YFSETQ. The CDR3 runs 15 residues. Seattle patients were enrolled during active infection and followed longitudinally.

V is TRBV5-1 and J is TRBJ2-1; tentatively, D is TRBD2 (5 bases). The sequence came from a woman of 80 years or more with COVID-19, enrolled during active disease. Sequences were obtained from peripheral blood. CDR3 nucleotide sequence: TGCGCCAGCAGCTTGGAACTAGTGGGCCCGGATGAGCAGTTCTTC. Translated: CASSLELVGPDEQFF.